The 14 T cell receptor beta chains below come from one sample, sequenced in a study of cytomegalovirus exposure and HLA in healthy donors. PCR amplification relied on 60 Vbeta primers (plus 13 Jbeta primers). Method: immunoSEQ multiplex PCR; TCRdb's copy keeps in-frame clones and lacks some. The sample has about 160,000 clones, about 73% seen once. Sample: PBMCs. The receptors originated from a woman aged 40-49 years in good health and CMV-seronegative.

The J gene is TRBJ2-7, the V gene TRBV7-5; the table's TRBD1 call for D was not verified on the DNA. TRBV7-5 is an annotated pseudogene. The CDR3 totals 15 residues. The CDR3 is CVPWSHRGQNYEQYF. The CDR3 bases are TGTGTCCCCTGGTCCCACAGGGGCCAGAACTACGAGCAGTACTTC.

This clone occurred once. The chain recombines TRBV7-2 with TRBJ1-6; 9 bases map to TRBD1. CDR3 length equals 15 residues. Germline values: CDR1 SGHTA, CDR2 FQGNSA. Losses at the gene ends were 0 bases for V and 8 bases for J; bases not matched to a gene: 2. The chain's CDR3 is CASSLAGQGYSPLHF. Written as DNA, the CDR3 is TGTGCCAGCAGCTTAGCGGGACAGGGCTATTCACCCCTCCACTTT.

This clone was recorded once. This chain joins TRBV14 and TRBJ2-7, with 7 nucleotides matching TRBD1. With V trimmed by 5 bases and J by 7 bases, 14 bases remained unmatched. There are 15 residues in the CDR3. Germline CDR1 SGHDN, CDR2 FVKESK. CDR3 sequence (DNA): TGTGCCAGCAGCTTTACGGGACAGACGGGACGGGAGCAGTACTTC. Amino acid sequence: CASSFTGQTGREQYF.

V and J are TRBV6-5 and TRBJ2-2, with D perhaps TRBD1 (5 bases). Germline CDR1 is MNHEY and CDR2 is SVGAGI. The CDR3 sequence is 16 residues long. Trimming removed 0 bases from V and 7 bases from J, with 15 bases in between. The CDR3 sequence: CASSYSVPRAHGELFF. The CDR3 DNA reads TGTGCCAGCAGTTACTCGGTCCCCAGGGCTCACGGGGAGCTGTTTTTT.

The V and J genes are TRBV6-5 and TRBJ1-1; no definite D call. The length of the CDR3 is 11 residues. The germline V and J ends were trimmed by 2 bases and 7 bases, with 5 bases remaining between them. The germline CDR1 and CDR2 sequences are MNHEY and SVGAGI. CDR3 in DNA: TGTGCCAGCAGTTACATGCGTGAAGCTTTCTTT. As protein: CASSYMREAFF.

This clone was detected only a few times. This CDR3 reads CASGLNRGSSYNEQFF. In DNA form, the CDR3 reads TGTGCTAGTGGTTTGAACAGGGGGAGCTCCTACAATGAGCAGTTCTTC. The rearrangement links TRBV12-5 to TRBJ2-1, with 8 bases aligning to TRBD1. The germline V gene encodes CDR1 LGHNT and CDR2 FRNRAP. The CDR3 covers 16 residues. Germline trimming cut 2 bases from V and 0 bases from J; bases unmatched to any gene: 3.

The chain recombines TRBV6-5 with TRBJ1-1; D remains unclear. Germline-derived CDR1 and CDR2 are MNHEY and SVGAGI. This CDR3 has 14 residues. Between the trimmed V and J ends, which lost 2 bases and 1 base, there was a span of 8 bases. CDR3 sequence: CASSYLWQNTEAFF. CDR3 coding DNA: TGTGCCAGCAGTTACCTCTGGCAGAACACTGAAGCTTTCTTT.

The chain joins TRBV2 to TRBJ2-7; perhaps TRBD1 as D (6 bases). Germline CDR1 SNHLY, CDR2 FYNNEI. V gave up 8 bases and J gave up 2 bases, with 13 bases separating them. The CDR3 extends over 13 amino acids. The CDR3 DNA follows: TGTGCCAGCCTACGGGACATAGCCTACGAGCAGTACTTC. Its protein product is CASLRDIAYEQYF.

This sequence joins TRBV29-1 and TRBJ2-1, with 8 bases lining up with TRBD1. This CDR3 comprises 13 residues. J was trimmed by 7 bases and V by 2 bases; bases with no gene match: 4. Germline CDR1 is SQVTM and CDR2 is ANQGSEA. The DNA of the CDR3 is TGCAGCGTTGAAAGACAGGGGTGGAATGAGCAGTTCTTC. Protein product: CSVERQGWNEQFF.

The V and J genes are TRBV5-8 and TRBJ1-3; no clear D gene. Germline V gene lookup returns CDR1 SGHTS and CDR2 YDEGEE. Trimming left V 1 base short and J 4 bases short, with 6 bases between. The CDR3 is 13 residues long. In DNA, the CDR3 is TGTGCCAGCAGCTTGCGGGGAGGAAACACCATATATTTT. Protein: CASSLRGGNTIYF.

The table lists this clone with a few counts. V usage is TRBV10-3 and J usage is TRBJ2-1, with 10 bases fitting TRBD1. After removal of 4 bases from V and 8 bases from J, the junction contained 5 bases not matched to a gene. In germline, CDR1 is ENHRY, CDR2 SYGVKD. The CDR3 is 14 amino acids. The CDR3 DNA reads TGTGCCATCAGTGGGGGACAGGGGATTCATGAGCAGTTCTTC. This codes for CAISGGQGIHEQFF.

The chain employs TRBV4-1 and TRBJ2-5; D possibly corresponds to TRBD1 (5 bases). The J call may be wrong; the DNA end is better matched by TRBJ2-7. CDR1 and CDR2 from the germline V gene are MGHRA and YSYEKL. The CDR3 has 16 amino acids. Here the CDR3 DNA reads TGCGCCAGCAGCCAACTCGTGGGGCGGAACCCCTACGAGCAGTACTTC. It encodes CASSQLVGRNPYEQYF.

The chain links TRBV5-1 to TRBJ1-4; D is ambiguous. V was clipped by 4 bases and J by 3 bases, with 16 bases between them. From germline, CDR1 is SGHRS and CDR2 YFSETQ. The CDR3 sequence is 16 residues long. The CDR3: CASSPGRVSANEKLFF. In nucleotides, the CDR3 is TGCGCCAGCAGCCCCGGGAGGGTATCAGCTAATGAAAAACTGTTTTTT.

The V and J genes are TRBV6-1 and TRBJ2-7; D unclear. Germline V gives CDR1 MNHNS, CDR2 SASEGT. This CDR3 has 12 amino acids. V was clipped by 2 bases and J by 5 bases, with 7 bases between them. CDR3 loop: CASSESFDEQYF. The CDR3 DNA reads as TGTGCCAGCAGTGAATCCTTTGACGAGCAGTACTTC.